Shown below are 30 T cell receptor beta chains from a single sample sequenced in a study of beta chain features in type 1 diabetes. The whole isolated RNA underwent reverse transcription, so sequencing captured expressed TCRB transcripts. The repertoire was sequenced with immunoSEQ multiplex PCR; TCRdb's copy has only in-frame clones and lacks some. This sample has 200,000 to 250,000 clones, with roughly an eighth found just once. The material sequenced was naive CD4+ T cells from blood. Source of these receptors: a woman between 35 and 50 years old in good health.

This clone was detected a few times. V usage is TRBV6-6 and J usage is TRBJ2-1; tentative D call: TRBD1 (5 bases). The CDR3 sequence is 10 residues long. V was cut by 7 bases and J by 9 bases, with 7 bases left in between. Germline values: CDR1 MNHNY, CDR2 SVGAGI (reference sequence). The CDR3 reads CASNRFEQFF. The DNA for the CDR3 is TGTGCCAGCAACAGGTTTGAGCAGTTCTTC.

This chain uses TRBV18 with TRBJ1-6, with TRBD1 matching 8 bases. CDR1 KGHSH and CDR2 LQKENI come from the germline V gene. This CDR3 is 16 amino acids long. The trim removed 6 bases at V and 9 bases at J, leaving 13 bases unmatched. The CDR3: CASSPPGQGASSPLHF. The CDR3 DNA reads TGTGCCAGCTCCCCTCCCGGGCAGGGGGCTTCTTCACCCCTCCACTTT.

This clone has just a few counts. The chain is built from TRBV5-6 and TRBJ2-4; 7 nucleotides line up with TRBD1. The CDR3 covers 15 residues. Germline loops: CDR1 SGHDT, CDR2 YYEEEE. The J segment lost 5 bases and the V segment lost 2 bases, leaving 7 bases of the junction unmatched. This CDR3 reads CASSLYGTVQNIQYF. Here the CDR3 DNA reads TGTGCCAGCAGCTTATACGGGACAGTCCAAAACATTCAGTACTTC.

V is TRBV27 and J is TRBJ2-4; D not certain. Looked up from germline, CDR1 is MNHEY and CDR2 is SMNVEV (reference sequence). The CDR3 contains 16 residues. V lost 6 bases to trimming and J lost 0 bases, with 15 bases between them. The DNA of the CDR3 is TGTGCCAGCAGCATTACCCCTGGGCTAGCCAAAAACATTCAGTACTTC. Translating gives CASSITPGLAKNIQYF.

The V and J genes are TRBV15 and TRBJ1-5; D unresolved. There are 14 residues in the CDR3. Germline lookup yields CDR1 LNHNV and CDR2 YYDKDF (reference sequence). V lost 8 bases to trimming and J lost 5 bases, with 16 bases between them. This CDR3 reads CATALSPQDQPQHF. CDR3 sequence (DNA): TGTGCCACCGCCTTGAGTCCCCAAGATCAGCCCCAGCATTTT.

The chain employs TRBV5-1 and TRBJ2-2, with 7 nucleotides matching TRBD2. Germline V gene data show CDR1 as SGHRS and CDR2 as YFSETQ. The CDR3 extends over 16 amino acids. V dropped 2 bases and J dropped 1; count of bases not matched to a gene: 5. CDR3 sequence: CASSFGASGNTGELFF. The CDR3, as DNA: TGCGCCAGCAGCTTCGGAGCTAGCGGGAACACCGGGGAGCTGTTTTTT.

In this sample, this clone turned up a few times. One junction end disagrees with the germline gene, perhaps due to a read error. CDR3 in DNA: TGCGCCAGCAGCCAAGATGGCACAAACACCACATATTTT. It codes for CASSQDGTNTTYF. The V and J genes are TRBV4-3 and TRBJ1-3; no reliable D call. The CDR3 covers 13 residues. The germline V gene encodes CDR1 LGHNA and CDR2 YSLEER.

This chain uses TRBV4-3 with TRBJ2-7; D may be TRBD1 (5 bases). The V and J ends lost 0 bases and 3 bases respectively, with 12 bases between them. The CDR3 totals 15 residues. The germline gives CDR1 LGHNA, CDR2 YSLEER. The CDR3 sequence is CASSQEGTGIYEQYF. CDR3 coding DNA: TGCGCCAGCAGCCAAGAGGGAACAGGTATCTACGAGCAGTACTTC.

CDR3 DNA sequence: TGTGCCAGCAACAGACCCCCCTATGGCTACACCTTC. The encoded protein is CASNRPPYGYTF. This sequence joins TRBV25-1 and TRBJ1-2, with D unresolved. Trimming cost V 7 bases and J 4 bases, with 10 bases left between them. The CDR3 is 12 residues long. In germline, CDR1 is MGHDK, CDR2 SYGVNS.

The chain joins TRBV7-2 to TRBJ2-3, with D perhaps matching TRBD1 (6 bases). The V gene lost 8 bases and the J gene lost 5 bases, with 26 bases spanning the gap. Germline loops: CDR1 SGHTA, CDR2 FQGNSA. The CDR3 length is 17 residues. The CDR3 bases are TGTGCCAGCCAAGGGGGTGGGACGTCCAACAGTCGAGATACGCAGTATTTT. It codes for CASQGGGTSNSRDTQYF.

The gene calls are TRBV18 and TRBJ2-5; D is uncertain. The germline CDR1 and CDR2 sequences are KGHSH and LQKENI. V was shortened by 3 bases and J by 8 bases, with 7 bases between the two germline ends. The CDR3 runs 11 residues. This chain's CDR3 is CASSPPETQYF. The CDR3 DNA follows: TGTGCCAGCTCACCGCCAGAAACCCAGTACTTC.

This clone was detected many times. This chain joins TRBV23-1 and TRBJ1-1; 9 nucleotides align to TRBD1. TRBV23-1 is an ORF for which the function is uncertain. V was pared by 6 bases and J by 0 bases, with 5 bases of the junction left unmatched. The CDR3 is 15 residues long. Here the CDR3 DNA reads TGCGCCAGCAGACACGGACAGGGGTTGAACACTGAAGCTTTCTTT. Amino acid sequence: CASRHGQGLNTEAFF.

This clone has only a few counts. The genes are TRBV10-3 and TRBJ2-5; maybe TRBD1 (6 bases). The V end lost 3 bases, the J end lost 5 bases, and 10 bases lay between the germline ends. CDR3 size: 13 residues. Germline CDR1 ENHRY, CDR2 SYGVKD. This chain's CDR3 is CAISDRGDETQYF. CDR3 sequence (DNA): TGTGCCATCAGTGACAGGGGCGACGAGACCCAGTACTTC.

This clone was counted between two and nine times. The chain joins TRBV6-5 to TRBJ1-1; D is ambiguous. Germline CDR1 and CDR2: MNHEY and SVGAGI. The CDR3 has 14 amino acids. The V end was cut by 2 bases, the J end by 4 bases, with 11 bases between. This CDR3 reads CASSYPGGGTEAFF. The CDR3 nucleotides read TGTGCCAGCAGTTACCCCGGAGGAGGCACTGAAGCTTTCTTT.

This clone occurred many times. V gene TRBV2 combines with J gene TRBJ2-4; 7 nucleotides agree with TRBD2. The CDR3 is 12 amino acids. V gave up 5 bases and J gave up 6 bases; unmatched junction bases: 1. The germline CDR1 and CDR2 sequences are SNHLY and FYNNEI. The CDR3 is CASSREGNIQYF. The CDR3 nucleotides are TGTGCCAGCAGTAGGGAGGGAAACATTCAGTACTTC. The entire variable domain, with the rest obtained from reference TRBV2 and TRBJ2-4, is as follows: EPEVTQTPSHQVTQMGQEVILRCVPISNHLYFYWYRQILGQKVEFLVSFYNNEISEKSEIFDDQFSVERPDGSNFTLKIRSTKLEDSAMYFCASSREGNIQYFGAGTRLSVL.

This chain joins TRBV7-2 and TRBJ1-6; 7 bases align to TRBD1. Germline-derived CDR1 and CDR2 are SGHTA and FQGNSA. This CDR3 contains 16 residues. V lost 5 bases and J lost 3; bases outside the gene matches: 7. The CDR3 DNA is TGTGCCAGCAGCCCAAAGGGGGCTTTCTATAATTCACCCCTCCACTTT. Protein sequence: CASSPKGAFYNSPLHF.

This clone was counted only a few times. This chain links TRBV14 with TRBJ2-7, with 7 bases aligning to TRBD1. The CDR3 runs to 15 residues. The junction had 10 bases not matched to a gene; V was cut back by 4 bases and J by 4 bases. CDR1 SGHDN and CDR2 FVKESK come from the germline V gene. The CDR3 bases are TGTGCCAGCAGCCTTACAGGGGTCCCGCCTTACGAGCAGTACTTC. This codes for CASSLTGVPPYEQYF. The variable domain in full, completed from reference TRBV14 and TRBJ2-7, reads EAGVTQFPSHSVIEKGQTVTLRCDPISGHDNLYWYRRVMGKEIKFLLHFVKESKQDESGMPNNRFLAERTGGTYSTLKVQPAELEDSGVYFCASSLTGVPPYEQYFGPGTRLTVT.

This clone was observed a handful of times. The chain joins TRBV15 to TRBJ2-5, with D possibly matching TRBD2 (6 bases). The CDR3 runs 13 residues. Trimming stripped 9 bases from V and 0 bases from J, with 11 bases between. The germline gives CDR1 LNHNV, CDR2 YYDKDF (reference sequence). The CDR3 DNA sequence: TGTGCCACGGGGAGGCGGTACCAAGAGACCCAGTACTTC. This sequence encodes CATGRRYQETQYF.

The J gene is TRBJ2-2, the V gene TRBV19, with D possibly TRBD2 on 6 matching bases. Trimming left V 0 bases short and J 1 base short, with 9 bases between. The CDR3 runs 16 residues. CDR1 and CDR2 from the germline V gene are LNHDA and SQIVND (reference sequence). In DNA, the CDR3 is TGTGCCAGTAGTATAGAGTGGCGGGGGAACACCGGGGAGCTGTTTTTT. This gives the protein CASSIEWRGNTGELFF. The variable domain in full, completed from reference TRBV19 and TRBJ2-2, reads DGGITQSPKYLFRKEGQNVTLSCEQNLNHDAMYWYRQDPGQGLRLIYYSQIVNDFQKGDIAEGYSVSREKKESFPLTVTSAQKNPTAFYLCASSIEWRGNTGELFFGEGSRLTVL.

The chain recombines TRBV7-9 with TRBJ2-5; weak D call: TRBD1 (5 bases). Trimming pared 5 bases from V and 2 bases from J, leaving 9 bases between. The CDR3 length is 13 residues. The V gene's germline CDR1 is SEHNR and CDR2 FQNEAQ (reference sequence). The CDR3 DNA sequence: TGTGCCAGCAGCAGGACAAGGCAAGAGACCCAGTACTTC. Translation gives CASSRTRQETQYF.

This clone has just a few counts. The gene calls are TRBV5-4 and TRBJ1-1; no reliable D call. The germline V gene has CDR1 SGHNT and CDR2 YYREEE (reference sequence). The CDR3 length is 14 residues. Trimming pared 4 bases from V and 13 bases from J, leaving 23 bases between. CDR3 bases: TGTGCCAGCAGCCAAGATCGAGTCACCTCGGTTGGTTTCTTT. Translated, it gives CASSQDRVTSVGFF.

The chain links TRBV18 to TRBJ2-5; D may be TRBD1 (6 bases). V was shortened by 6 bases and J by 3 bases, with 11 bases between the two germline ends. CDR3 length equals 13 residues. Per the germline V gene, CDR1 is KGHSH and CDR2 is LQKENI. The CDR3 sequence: CASSGRDKETQYF. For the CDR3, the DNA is TGTGCCAGCTCGGGACGGGACAAAGAGACCCAGTACTTC.

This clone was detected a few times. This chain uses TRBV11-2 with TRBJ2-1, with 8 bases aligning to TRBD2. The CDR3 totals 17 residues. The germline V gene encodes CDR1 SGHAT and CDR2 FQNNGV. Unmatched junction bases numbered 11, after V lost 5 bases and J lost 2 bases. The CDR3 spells CASSPLSSGGAYNEQFF. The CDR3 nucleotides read TGTGCCAGCAGCCCCCTGTCCAGCGGGGGTGCCTACAATGAGCAGTTCTTC.

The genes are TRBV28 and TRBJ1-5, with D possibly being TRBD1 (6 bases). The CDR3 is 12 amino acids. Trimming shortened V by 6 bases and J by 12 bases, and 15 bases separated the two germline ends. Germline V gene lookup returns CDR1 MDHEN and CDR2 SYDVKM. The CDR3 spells CASSNSGHFQHF. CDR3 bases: TGTGCCAGCAGCAATTCGGGACACTTCCAGCATTTT.

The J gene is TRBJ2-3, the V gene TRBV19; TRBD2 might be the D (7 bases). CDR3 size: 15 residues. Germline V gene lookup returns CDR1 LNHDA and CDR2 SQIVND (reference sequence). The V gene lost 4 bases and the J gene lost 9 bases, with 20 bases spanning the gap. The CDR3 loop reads CASSTRARGARTQYF. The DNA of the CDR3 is TGTGCCAGTAGTACCCGCGCTCGGGGGGCAAGAACGCAGTATTTT.

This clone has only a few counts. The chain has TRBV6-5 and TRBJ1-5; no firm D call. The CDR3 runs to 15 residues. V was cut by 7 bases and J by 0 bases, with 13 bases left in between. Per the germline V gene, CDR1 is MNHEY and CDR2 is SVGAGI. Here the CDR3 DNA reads TGTGCCAGCATGTCGAGGGCTATTAGCAATCAGCCCCAGCATTTT. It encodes CASMSRAISNQPQHF.

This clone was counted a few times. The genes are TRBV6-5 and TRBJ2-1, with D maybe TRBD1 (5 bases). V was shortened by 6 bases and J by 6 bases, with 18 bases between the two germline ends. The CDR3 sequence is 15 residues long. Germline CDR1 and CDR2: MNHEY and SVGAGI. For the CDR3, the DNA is TGTGCCAGCAGGAGTGCGTGGGCAGGGCCCAATGAGCAGTTCTTC. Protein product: CASRSAWAGPNEQFF.

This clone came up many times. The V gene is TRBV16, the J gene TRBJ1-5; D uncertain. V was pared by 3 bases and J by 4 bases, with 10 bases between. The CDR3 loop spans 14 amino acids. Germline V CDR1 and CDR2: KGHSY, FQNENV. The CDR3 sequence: CASSQPGRNQPQHF. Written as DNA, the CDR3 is TGTGCCAGCAGCCAGCCCGGGAGGAATCAGCCCCAGCATTTT.

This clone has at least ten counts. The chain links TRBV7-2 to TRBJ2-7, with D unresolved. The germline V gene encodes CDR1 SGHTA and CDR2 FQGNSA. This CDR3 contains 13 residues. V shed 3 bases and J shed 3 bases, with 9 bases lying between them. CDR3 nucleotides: TGTGCCAGCAGCTTTGTAGTCCTCTACGAGCAGTACTTC. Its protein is CASSFVVLYEQYF. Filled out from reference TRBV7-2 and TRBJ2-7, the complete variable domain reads GAGVSQSPSNKVTEKGKDVELRCDPISGHTALYWYRQSLGQGLEFLIYFQGNSAPDKSGLPSDRFSAERTGGSVSTLTIQRTQQEDSAVYLCASSFVVLYEQYFGPGTRLTVT.

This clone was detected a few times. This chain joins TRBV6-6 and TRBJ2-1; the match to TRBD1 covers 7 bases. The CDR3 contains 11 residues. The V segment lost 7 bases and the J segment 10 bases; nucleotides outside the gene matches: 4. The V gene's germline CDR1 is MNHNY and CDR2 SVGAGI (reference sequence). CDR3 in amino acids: CASNLGGEQFF. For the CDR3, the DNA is TGTGCCAGCAACCTAGGGGGCGAGCAGTTCTTC.